This T cell receptor beta chain was recorded in a study of T cell responses to AZD1222 COVID-19 vaccine. Regarding the study as a whole: The study found Spike-specific TCR breadth and depth rose after two AZD1222 doses. Among AZD1222 vaccinees, only five to seven were seropositive at baseline.

Regarding this clone: Its antigen is not identified.

The CDR3 is 14 residues long. Germline CDR1 MGHRA, CDR2 YSYEKL. V was pared by 1 base and J by 7 bases, with 5 bases of the junction left unmatched. TCRdb's copy holds only in-frame clones and misses some; the assay was immunoSEQ multiplex PCR. The table has approximately 76,000 clones, around 90% seen once. V is TRBV4-1 and J is TRBJ2-7, with 9 bases matching TRBD1. The source material was peripheral blood, sampled on day 0 of MenACWY control vaccination. This clonotype was sampled from an adult in good health. The CDR3 spells CASSQGQGVDEQYF. The CDR3 coding sequence is TGCGCCAGCAGCCAAGGACAGGGGGTGGATGAGCAGTACTTC.